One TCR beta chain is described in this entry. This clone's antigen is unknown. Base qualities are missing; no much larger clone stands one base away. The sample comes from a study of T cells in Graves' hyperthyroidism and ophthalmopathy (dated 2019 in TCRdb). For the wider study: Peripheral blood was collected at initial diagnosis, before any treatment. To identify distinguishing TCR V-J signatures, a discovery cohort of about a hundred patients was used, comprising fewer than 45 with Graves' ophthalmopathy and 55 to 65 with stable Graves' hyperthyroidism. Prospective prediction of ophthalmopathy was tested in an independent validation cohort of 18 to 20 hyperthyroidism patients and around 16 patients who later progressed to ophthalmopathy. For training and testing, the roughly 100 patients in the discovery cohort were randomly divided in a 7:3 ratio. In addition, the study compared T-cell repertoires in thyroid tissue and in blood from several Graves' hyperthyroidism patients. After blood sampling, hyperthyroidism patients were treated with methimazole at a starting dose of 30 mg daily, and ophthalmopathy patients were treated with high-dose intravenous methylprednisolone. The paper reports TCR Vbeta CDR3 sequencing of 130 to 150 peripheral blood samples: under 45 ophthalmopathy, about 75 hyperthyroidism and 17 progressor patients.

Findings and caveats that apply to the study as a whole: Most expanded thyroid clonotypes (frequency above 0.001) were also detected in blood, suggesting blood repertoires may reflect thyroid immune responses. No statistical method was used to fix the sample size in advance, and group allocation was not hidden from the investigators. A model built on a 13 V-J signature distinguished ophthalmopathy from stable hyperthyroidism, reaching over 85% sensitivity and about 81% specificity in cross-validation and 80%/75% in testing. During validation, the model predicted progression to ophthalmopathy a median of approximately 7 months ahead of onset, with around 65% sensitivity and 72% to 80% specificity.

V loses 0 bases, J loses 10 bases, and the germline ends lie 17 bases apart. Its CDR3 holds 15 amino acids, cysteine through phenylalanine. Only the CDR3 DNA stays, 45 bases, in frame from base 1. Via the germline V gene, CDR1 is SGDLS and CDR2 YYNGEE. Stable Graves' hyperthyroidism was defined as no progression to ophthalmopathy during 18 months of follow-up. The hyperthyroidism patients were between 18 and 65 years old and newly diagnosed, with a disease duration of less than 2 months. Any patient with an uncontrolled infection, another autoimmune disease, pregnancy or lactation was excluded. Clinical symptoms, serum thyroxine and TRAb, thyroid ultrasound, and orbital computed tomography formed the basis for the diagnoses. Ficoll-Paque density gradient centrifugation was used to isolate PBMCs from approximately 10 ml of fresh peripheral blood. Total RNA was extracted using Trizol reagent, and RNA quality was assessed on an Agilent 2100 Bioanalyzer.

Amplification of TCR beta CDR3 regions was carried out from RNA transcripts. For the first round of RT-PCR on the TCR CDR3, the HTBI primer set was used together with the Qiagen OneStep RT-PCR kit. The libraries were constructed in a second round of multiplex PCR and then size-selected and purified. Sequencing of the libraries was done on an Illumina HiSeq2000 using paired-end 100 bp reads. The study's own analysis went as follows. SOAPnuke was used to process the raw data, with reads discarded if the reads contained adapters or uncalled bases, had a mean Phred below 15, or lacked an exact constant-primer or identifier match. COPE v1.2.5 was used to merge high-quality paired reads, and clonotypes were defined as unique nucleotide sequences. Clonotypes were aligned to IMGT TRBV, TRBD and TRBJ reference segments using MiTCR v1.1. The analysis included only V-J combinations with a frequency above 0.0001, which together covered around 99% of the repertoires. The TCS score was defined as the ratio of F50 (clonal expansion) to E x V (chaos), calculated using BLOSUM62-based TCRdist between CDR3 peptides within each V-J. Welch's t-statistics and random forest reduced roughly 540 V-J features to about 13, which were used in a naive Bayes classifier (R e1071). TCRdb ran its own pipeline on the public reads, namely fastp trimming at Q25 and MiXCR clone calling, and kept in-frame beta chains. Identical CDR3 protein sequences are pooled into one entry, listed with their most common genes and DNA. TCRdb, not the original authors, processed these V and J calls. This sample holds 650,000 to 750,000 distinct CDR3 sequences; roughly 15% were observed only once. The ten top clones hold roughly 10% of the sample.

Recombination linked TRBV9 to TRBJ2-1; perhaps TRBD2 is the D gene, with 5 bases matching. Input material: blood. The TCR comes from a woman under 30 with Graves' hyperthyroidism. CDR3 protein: CASSVEEGSTQEQFF. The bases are TGTGCCAGCAGCGTAGAAGAGGGATCTACTCAGGAGCAGTTCTTC. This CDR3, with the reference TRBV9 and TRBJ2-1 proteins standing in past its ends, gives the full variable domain DSGVTQTPKHLITATGQRVTLRCSPRSGDLSVYWYQQSLDQGLQFLIQYYNGEERAKGNILERFSAQQFPDLHSELNLSSLELGDSALYFCASSVEEGSTQEQFFGPGTRLTVL.